Below, 20 T cell receptor beta chains from the same sample are listed, as sequenced in a study of shared clonotypes between healthy human individuals. Sequenced by immunoSEQ multiplex PCR; TCRdb stores in-frame clones only, minus some. The table shows roughly 400,000 clones, with 96% occurring only once. The sample consisted of memory CD8+ T cells sorted from blood. Subset specified: CD45RO+ cells pooled with CCR7-negative TemRA cells. Source of these receptors: a man aged 30-40 years in good health.

The chain combines TRBV11-2 with TRBJ2-1, with 8 bases fitting TRBD2. This CDR3 contains 17 residues. V gave up 0 bases and J gave up 4 bases; unmatched junction bases: 8. Germline loops: CDR1 SGHAT, CDR2 FQNNGV. The CDR3 nucleotides read TGTGCCAGCAGCTTAGATTCCCCTAGCGGGCTTTACAATGAGCAGTTCTTC. This sequence encodes CASSLDSPSGLYNEQFF.

The rearrangement uses TRBV6-1 and TRBJ2-7; TRBD2 agrees at 9 bases. V was clipped by 4 bases and J by 1 base; unmatched bases: 14. This CDR3 contains 18 residues. Germline CDR1 is MNHNS and CDR2 is SASEGT. The CDR3 bases are TGTGCCAGCAGTGGCCCTTTGGCGGGAGGGTTGGTGTCCTACGAGCAGTACTTC. This translates into CASSGPLAGGLVSYEQYF.

This chain links TRBV28 with TRBJ2-5; tentative D call: TRBD2 (6 bases). The CDR3 is 17 residues long. The germline V gene encodes CDR1 MDHEN and CDR2 SYDVKM. Between the trimmed V and J ends, which lost 2 bases and 6 bases, there was a span of 22 bases. CDR3 residues: CASSLVPIGGGRKTQYF. CDR3 bases: TGTGCCAGCAGTTTAGTCCCAATAGGTGGAGGGAGAAAGACCCAGTACTTC.

The V gene is TRBV2, the J gene TRBJ2-7; D perhaps matches TRBD2 (6 bases). The CDR3 consists of 12 residues. The V end lost 6 bases, the J end lost 4 bases, and 10 bases lay between the germline ends. CDR1 and CDR2 from the germline V gene are SNHLY and FYNNEI. The CDR3: CASRELAYEQYF. Here the CDR3 DNA reads TGTGCCAGCAGAGAACTAGCTTACGAGCAGTACTTC.

This clone was seen once. One junction end does not reproduce the germline sequence, and a read error may be involved. The rearrangement uses TRBV7-7 and TRBJ2-5; 8 bases line up with TRBD1. CDR3 size: 12 residues. Germline lookup yields CDR1 SSHAT and CDR2 FNYEAQ (reference sequence). CDR3 amino acids: CASSGQGETQYF. The CDR3 nucleotides read TGTGCTAGCAGCGGACAGGGAGAGACCCAGTACTTC. Full variable domain (rest looked up from reference TRBV7-7 and TRBJ2-5): GAGVSQSPRYKVTKRGQDVTLRCDPISSHATLYWYQQALGQGPEFLTYFNYEAQPDKSGLPSDRFSAERPEGSISTLTIQRTEQRDSAMYRCASSGQGETQYFGPGTRLLVL.

This clone was observed a handful of times. The genes are TRBV10-3 and TRBJ1-5; D call uncertain. Germline V lookup: CDR1 ENHRY, CDR2 SYGVKD. Trimming left V 2 bases short and J 4 bases short, with 9 bases between. The CDR3 has 14 amino acids. The CDR3 loop is CAISEADGNQPQHF. CDR3 DNA: TGTGCCATCAGTGAGGCGGACGGGAATCAGCCCCAGCATTTT.

The DNA for the CDR3 is TGTGCCATCAGTCTCCACGGGACTGGAACCTCCTACGAGCAGTACTTC. Translated, it gives CAISLHGTGTSYEQYF. This chain joins TRBV10-3 and TRBJ2-7; a possible D gene is TRBD2 (6 bases). The CDR3 covers 16 residues. Germline assignment: CDR1 ENHRY and CDR2 SYGVKD. The V end was cut by 5 bases, the J end by 0 bases, with 17 bases between.

The chain is built from TRBV6-1 and TRBJ2-7; no reliable D call. The CDR3 has 14 residues. Trimming removed 1 base from V and 4 bases from J, with 11 bases in between. From germline, CDR1 is MNHNS and CDR2 SASEGT. DNA of the CDR3: TGTGCCAGCAGTGAAGTCGTCTTTCGGTACGAGCAGTACTTC. Encoded protein: CASSEVVFRYEQYF.

The J gene is TRBJ2-6, the V gene TRBV29-1; 8 bases are a match to TRBD2. The trim removed 3 bases at V and 0 bases at J, leaving 4 bases unmatched. This CDR3 is 16 amino acids long. Germline loops: CDR1 SQVTM, CDR2 ANQGSEA. CDR3 amino acids: CSVELAGSSGANVLTF. The CDR3 DNA reads as TGCAGCGTTGAGTTAGCGGGGAGCTCTGGGGCCAACGTCCTGACTTTC.

The rearrangement uses TRBV9 and TRBJ2-1, with a tentative D call TRBD1 (6 bases). Germline CDR1 is SGDLS and CDR2 is YYNGEE. Trimming shortened V by 0 bases and J by 3 bases, and 10 bases separated the two germline ends. This CDR3 region has 15 residues. The DNA for the CDR3 is TGTGCCAGCAGCGTAGAACAGGGAAGCTACAATGAGCAGTTCTTC. It encodes CASSVEQGSYNEQFF.

The rearrangement joins TRBV28 to TRBJ1-5, with a tentative D call TRBD1 (6 bases). Germline V CDR1 and CDR2: MDHEN, SYDVKM. V gave up 6 bases and J gave up 6 bases, with 12 bases separating them. CDR3 length equals 13 residues. The CDR3 reads CASSTGLGQPQHF. CDR3 DNA: TGTGCCAGCAGCACAGGGCTGGGTCAGCCCCAGCATTTT.

V gene TRBV27 combines with J gene TRBJ2-7; 10 nucleotides agree with TRBD2. CDR1 and CDR2 (germline): MNHEY, SMNVEV (reference sequence). The CDR3 runs to 17 residues. The V segment lost 5 bases and the J segment 5 bases; nucleotides outside the gene matches: 15. The CDR3 DNA sequence: TGTGCCAGCAGTCCCAGACAGGGAGCGGGAGGGCCTCACGAGCAGTACTTC. It is translated as CASSPRQGAGGPHEQYF.

This clone came up once. The chain links TRBV19 to TRBJ1-5, with D uncertain. V gave up 6 bases and J gave up 0 bases, with 9 bases separating them. Germline assignment: CDR1 LNHDA and CDR2 SQIVND (reference sequence). This CDR3 has 14 residues. The CDR3 DNA sequence: TGTGCCAGTAGCGAGACCTATAGCAATCAGCCCCAGCATTTT. This encodes CASSETYSNQPQHF.

The chain uses TRBV2 and TRBJ2-2; perhaps TRBD1 as D (5 bases). The germline V gene encodes CDR1 SNHLY and CDR2 FYNNEI. The CDR3 runs to 14 residues. V lost 1 base and J lost 4, with 7 bases in between. The CDR3 region has the DNA TGTGCCAGCAGTGAAGAAGGGGTCACCGGGGAGCTGTTTTTT. Residues: CASSEEGVTGELFF.

This clone was found once. The chain is built from TRBV5-6 and TRBJ2-7; no clear D. The CDR3 is 12 amino acids. The germline gives CDR1 SGHDT, CDR2 YYEEEE. V shed 4 bases and J shed 3 bases, with 8 bases lying between them. The CDR3 bases are TGTGCCAGCAGCCGGACGGACTACGAGCAGTACTTC. Amino acid sequence: CASSRTDYEQYF.

The chain combines TRBV5-5 with TRBJ1-3, with unresolved D. CDR3 length: 13 amino acids. V was pared by 0 bases and J by 5 bases, with 6 bases between. CDR1 and CDR2 from the germline V gene are SGHKS and YYEKEE (reference sequence). CDR3 in amino acids: CASSLEGRNTIYF. CDR3 nucleotide sequence: TGTGCCAGCAGCTTGGAGGGCAGAAACACCATATATTTT.

The chain joins TRBV19 to TRBJ2-1; no definite D call. Trimming took 3 bases from V and 10 from J, leaving 13 bases between them. The germline CDR1 and CDR2 sequences are LNHDA and SQIVND (reference sequence). The CDR3 has 13 residues. CDR3 region: CASSITVVYEQFF. CDR3 coding DNA: TGTGCCAGTAGTATCACGGTCGTGTACGAGCAGTTCTTC.

The V call is TRBV19, the J call TRBJ1-1; TRBD1 aligns across 11 bases. The CDR3 runs to 13 residues. In germline, CDR1 is LNHDA, CDR2 SQIVND (reference sequence). With 8 bases clipped from V and 5 bases from J, the junction kept 4 bases outside the gene matches. CDR3 sequence (DNA): TGTGCCAGTCCGGACAGGGGGCAAACTGAAGCTTTCTTT. This sequence encodes CASPDRGQTEAFF. The full variable domain, its missing parts supplied by reference TRBV19 and TRBJ1-1, is DGGITQSPKYLFRKEGQNVTLSCEQNLNHDAMYWYRQDPGQGLRLIYYSQIVNDFQKGDIAEGYSVSREKKESFPLTVTSAQKNPTAFYLCASPDRGQTEAFFGQGTRLTVV.

CDR3 coding DNA: TGTGCCAGCAGCGTAGAGCCAGGGGCTGGAAACACCATATATTTT. Amino acids: CASSVEPGAGNTIYF. V and J are TRBV9 and TRBJ1-3, with D maybe TRBD1 (6 bases). Per the germline V gene, CDR1 is SGDLS and CDR2 is YYNGEE. The V end lost 0 bases, the J end lost 2 bases, and 9 bases lay between the germline ends. This CDR3 region has 15 residues.

The rearrangement joins TRBV28 to TRBJ2-1, with TRBD2 as a possible D gene (5 bases). V dropped 7 bases and J dropped 5 bases, with 18 bases sitting between them. Germline V lookup: CDR1 MDHEN, CDR2 SYDVKM. This CDR3 contains 15 residues. The CDR3 region is CASNLRWESHNEQFF. The DNA for the CDR3 is TGTGCCAGCAATCTCAGGTGGGAGTCCCACAATGAGCAGTTCTTC.